The 22 T cell receptor beta chains given below trace back to one sample, sequenced in a study of T cell clonality in common variable immunodeficiency. Assay used: immunoSEQ multiplex PCR; TCRdb lists only in-frame clones, some missing. This table holds fewer than 8,500 clones. Study findings and constraints: Fewer deletions and N-nucleotide insertions were reportedly seen in common variable immunodeficiency TCR beta sequences.

Which antigens these TCRs recognize remains unknown. Material: peripheral blood mononuclear cells. Source of these receptors: a human donor with common variable immunodeficiency.

Worth noting for this clone: Read sequence stops 3 residues before the CDR3 end, and the germline J gene provides the missing end. V is TRBV7-9 and J is TRBJ2-2; D is perhaps TRBD2 (5 bases). The CDR3 runs to 14 residues. V shed 6 bases and J shed 0 bases, with 8 bases lying between them. Germline V gives CDR1 SEHNR, CDR2 FQNEAQ (reference sequence). The CDR3 sequence: CASRLDTNTGELFF. CDR3 DNA, as far as it was read: TGTGCCAGCAGACTAGATACGAACACCGGGGAG.

Concerning this clone itself: The DNA ends 3 residues before the CDR3 does, and the rest of the CDR3 is filled in from the germline J gene. The genes are TRBV18 and TRBJ2-5; TRBD1 aligns across 7 bases. Germline trimming cut 1 base from V and 4 bases from J; bases unmatched to any gene: 3. CDR3 length equals 14 residues. Germline CDR1 and CDR2: KGHSH and LQKENI. The CDR3 loop is CASSPLTGVETQYF. The sequenced CDR3 bases are TGTGCCAGCTCACCACTCACAGGGGTAGAGACC.

On this clone itself: Coverage ceases 3 residues before the CDR3 finishes, and the germline J gene fills in the end. The rearrangement joins TRBV5-1 to TRBJ2-7; D possibly corresponds to TRBD2 (5 bases). The CDR3 is 15 residues long. Germline-derived CDR1 and CDR2 are SGHRS and YFSETQ. The V end was cut by 0 bases, the J end by 6 bases, with 16 bases between. CDR3 protein: CASSLAGGSLGEQYF. The CDR3 bases that were read are TGCGCCAGCAGCTTGGCCGGCGGGTCCCTGGGCGAG.

With respect to this clone: The read is 3 residues too short to cover the CDR3 end, so that end is filled in from the germline J gene. This sequence joins TRBV7-8 and TRBJ2-7; the D is unclear. Germline CDR1 and CDR2: SGHVS and FQNEAQ. Trimming took 5 bases from V and 4 from J, leaving 15 bases between them. This CDR3 has 14 residues. CDR3 sequence reads: CASSRRTLQYEQYF. The covered CDR3 bases are TGTGCCAGCAGCCGTCGTACCTTACAATACGAG. The variable domain in full, with the rest retrieved from reference TRBV7-8 and TRBJ2-7, is GAGVSQSPRYKVAKRGQDVALRCDPISGHVSLFWYQQALGQGPEFLTYFQNEAQLDKSGLPSDRFFAERPEGSVSTLKIQRTQQEDSAVYLCASSRRTLQYEQYFGPGTRLTVT.

In regard to this clone: Coverage ceases 3 residues before the CDR3 finishes, and the germline J gene fills in the end. The gene calls are TRBV6-1 and TRBJ2-3; 7 nucleotides agree with TRBD1. Germline loops: CDR1 MNHNS, CDR2 SASEGT. V lost 4 bases, J lost 8 bases, and 3 bases stayed unmatched. The CDR3 totals 12 residues. The CDR3 bases that were read are TGTGCCAGCAGTGCCGACAGGGTTACG. Translating it yields CASSADRVT. The complete CDR3 reads CASSADRVTQYF.

Its frequency marks this clone as medium-sized. The read is 3 residues too short to cover the CDR3 end, so that end is filled in from the germline J gene. This chain joins TRBV5-4 and TRBJ1-2, with D perhaps matching TRBD1 (6 bases). The CDR3 has 14 amino acids. Trimming took off 5 bases at V and 5 bases at J, with 16 bases between the two ends. Germline V gene lookup returns CDR1 SGHNT and CDR2 YYREEE (reference sequence). CDR3 DNA (partial): TGTGCCAGCAGATCACCGGACAGACTGTATGGC. Amino acid sequence: CASRSPDRLYG. The whole CDR3 sequence reads CASRSPDRLYGYTF.

The CDR3 region is CASSLSGYGYTF. CDR3 DNA (partial): TGTGCCAGCAGCCTGTCAGGCTATGGC. The chain uses TRBV7-3 and TRBJ1-2; the D is unclear. The CDR3 end lies 3 residues beyond the end of the read and is filled in from the germline J gene. The length of the CDR3 is 12 residues. The ends were cut back, 5 bases at V and 4 bases at J, with 8 bases in the middle. Germline V gene data show CDR1 as SGHTA and CDR2 as FQGTGA.

With respect to this clone: Read coverage stops 3 residues before the CDR3 terminus; the germline J gene supplies the remainder. The V and J genes are TRBV30 and TRBJ1-1; 7 nucleotides agree with TRBD1. CDR1 and CDR2 (germline): GTSNPN, SVGIG (reference sequence). V gave up 1 base and J gave up 1 base; unmatched junction bases: 3. The CDR3 length is 14 residues. The covered CDR3 bases are TGTGCCTGGAGTGGAAGGACAGGGAACACTGAA. Protein sequence: CAWSGRTGNTE. The CDR3 reads in full as CAWSGRTGNTEAFF.

In terms of frequency, this clone is medium-sized. The missing CDR3 end, 3 residues past where the read stops, is filled in from the germline J gene. J is TRBJ2-5 and V is TRBV5-6; 8 bases line up with TRBD1. The CDR3 runs to 15 residues. The V gene end was trimmed by 4 bases and the J gene end by 4 bases; junction bases not matched to a gene: 9. Germline V gives CDR1 SGHDT, CDR2 YYEEEE. CDR3: CASSDRTGWSETQYF. The part of the CDR3 DNA that was read is TGTGCCAGCAGCGACCGGACAGGGTGGTCAGAGACC.

Comments on this clone: Read coverage stops 3 residues before the CDR3 terminus; the germline J gene supplies the remainder. The V call is TRBV23-1, the J call TRBJ1-1; D remains unclear. TRBV23-1 is sorted into the ORF group, with uncertain function. Trimming took 3 bases from V and 6 from J, leaving 14 bases between them. The CDR3 contains 14 residues. Incomplete CDR3 DNA: TGCGCCAGCAGTCACTCTCTACAAGGGCCTGAA. Encoded protein: CASSHSLQGPE. The entire CDR3 is CASSHSLQGPEAFF.

A word on this clone: The CDR3 is cut off 3 residues early in the read; its end comes from the germline J gene. The chain uses TRBV11-2 and TRBJ2-7; D may be TRBD1 (6 bases). Germline-derived CDR1 and CDR2 are SGHAT and FQNNGV. Deletions cut 2 bases from V and 6 bases from J, with 17 bases between. CDR3 length: 15 residues. Here the CDR3 reads CASSLTTNRVGEQYF. Partial CDR3 DNA: TGTGCCAGCAGCTTAACCACAAACAGGGTGGGCGAG.

A word on this clone: From the germline J gene comes the end of the CDR3, since the read stops 3 residues before it. The chain combines TRBV7-2 with TRBJ1-1; 7 bases align to TRBD1. After removal of 5 bases from V and 1 base from J, the junction contained 1 base not matched to a gene. From germline, CDR1 is SGHTA and CDR2 FQGNSA. CDR3 length: 13 residues. The DNA read from the CDR3 is TGTGCCAGCAGCCGGGACAGGAACACTGAA. The encoded protein is CASSRDRNTE. The full-length CDR3 reads as CASSRDRNTEAFF.

Details on this clone: The read terminates 3 residues before the CDR3 end, so the remaining end is supplied by the germline J gene. The chain carries TRBV2 and TRBJ2-7, with TRBD1 matching over 8 bases. Per germline, CDR1 SNHLY and CDR2 FYNNEI. V trimming: 3 bases; J trimming: 4 bases; junction bases outside the gene matches: 14. This CDR3 is built from 17 residues. The part of the CDR3 DNA that was read is TGTGCCAGCAGTGAGCGCCGAGGACAGGGAAGTTTGTACGAG. Translated, it gives CASSERRGQGSLYE. The whole CDR3 is CASSERRGQGSLYEQYF.

On this clone itself: The CDR3 is cut off 3 residues early in the read; its end comes from the germline J gene. V is TRBV2 and J is TRBJ1-2; D gene unclear. The CDR3 length is 14 residues. From germline, CDR1 is SNHLY and CDR2 FYNNEI. The CDR3 bases that were read are TGTGCCAGCAGTGACGGATACCTAGTTTCGGGC. Translating it yields CASSDGYLVSG. The entire CDR3 reads CASSDGYLVSGYTF. The full variable domain, in which reference TRBV2 and TRBJ1-2 provide the parts outside the CDR3, is EPEVTQTPSHQVTQMGQEVILRCVPISNHLYFYWYRQILGQKVEFLVSFYNNEISEKSEIFDDQFSVERPDGSNFTLKIRSTKLEDSAMYFCASSDGYLVSGYTFGSGTRLTVV.

According to its frequency, this clone is medium-sized. The read ends 3 residues early relative to the CDR3; the germline J gene fills the gap. The genes are TRBV2 and TRBJ1-1, with 9 nucleotides matching TRBD1. The CDR3 covers 15 residues. CDR1 and CDR2 from the germline V gene are SNHLY and FYNNEI. CDR3 loop: CASSGGGQGGLGAFF. The part of the CDR3 DNA that was read is TGTGCCAGCAGTGGGGGGGGACAGGGTGGGCTGGGT.

Turning to this clone: The read halts 3 residues ahead of the CDR3 end, with the missing end drawn from the germline J gene. The chain combines TRBV5-1 with TRBJ2-5; D call uncertain. V gave up 3 bases and J gave up 4 bases, with 4 bases separating them. The CDR3 contains 11 residues. Germline V gene data show CDR1 as SGHRS and CDR2 as YFSETQ. CDR3 amino acids: CASSYGETQYF. The part of the CDR3 DNA that was read is TGCGCCAGCAGCTACGGAGAGACC. The full variable domain, its missing parts supplied by reference TRBV5-1 and TRBJ2-5, is KAGVTQTPRYLIKTRGQQVTLSCSPISGHRSVSWYQQTPGQGLQFLFEYFSETQRNKGNFPGRFSGRQFSNSRSEMNVSTLELGDSALYLCASSYGETQYFGPGTRLLVL.

Note on this clone: From the germline J gene comes the end of the CDR3, since the read stops 3 residues before it. This chain uses TRBV19 with TRBJ2-6; D is possibly TRBD1 (8 bases). The CDR3 has 19 amino acids. CDR1 LNHDA and CDR2 SQIVND come from the germline V gene (reference sequence). The germline V and J ends were trimmed by 5 bases and 0 bases, with 20 bases remaining between them. The CDR3 is CASSRGAGGRSSGANVLTF. CDR3 bases read: TGTGCCAGTAGTCGGGGGGCAGGGGGCAGGAGCTCTGGGGCCAACGTC.

A word on this clone: The CDR3 extends 3 residues past the end of the read, so its final part is completed from the germline J gene. The chain has TRBV2 and TRBJ2-1; the D gene is possibly TRBD1 (5 bases). V shed 9 bases and J shed 4 bases, with 16 bases lying between them. The CDR3 runs 14 residues. Germline loops: CDR1 SNHLY, CDR2 FYNNEI. The CDR3 here is CARGTDSLYNEQFF. CDR3 bases read: TGTGCCAGAGGAACTGACAGTTTGTACAATGAG.

CDR3 bases read: TGTGCCAGTAGTGACAGAACGGGCAGTACTAAGTACGAG. Translating gives CASSDRTGSTKYE. The complete CDR3 reads CASSDRTGSTKYEQYF. The gene calls are TRBV19 and TRBJ2-7; tentatively, D is TRBD1 (5 bases). Read coverage stops 3 residues before the CDR3 terminus; the germline J gene supplies the remainder. Trimming took off 5 bases at V and 4 bases at J, with 21 bases between the two ends. The CDR3 has 16 residues. Germline V CDR1 and CDR2: LNHDA, SQIVND (reference sequence).

Turning to this clone: Read sequence stops 3 residues before the CDR3 end, and the germline J gene provides the missing end. The chain joins TRBV18 to TRBJ2-2; no reliable D call. V lost 3 bases to trimming and J lost 0 bases, with 8 bases between them. CDR3 length equals 15 residues. Germline V gene lookup returns CDR1 KGHSH and CDR2 LQKENI. This CDR3 is CASSPSATNTGELFF. The part of the CDR3 DNA that was read is TGTGCCAGCTCACCTTCAGCGACGAACACCGGGGAG.

In regard to this clone: The read ends 3 residues before the CDR3 terminus; that terminus is restored from the germline J gene. The chain uses TRBV7-3 and TRBJ2-7; D possibly corresponds to TRBD2 (5 bases). In germline, CDR1 is SGHTA, CDR2 FQGTGA. This CDR3 has 14 amino acids. Trimming took 2 bases from V and 4 from J, leaving 12 bases between them. The CDR3 DNA, read in part, is TGTGCCAGCAGCTTATACGGGTCGGGGTACGAG. Translation gives CASSLYGSGYE. Given in full, the CDR3 is CASSLYGSGYEQYF. Drawing the rest from reference TRBV7-3 and TRBJ2-7, the complete variable domain is GAGVSQTPSNKVTEKGKYVELRCDPISGHTALYWYRQSLGQGPEFLIYFQGTGAADDSGLPNDRFFAVRPEGSVSTLKIQRTERGDSAVYLCASSLYGSGYEQYFGPGTRLTVT.

Turning to this clone: The read falls 3 residues short of the CDR3 end, and the missing part is taken from the germline J gene. The rearrangement uses TRBV19 and TRBJ1-4; a possible D gene is TRBD1 (5 bases). The V gene's germline CDR1 is LNHDA and CDR2 SQIVND (reference sequence). There are 14 residues in the CDR3. V lost 5 bases, J lost 8 bases, and 15 bases lay in between. The CDR3 region is CASSVGTGGEKLFF. The part of the CDR3 DNA that was read is TGTGCCAGTAGTGTCGGGACGGGGGGAGAAAAA.